Sequencing of this T cell receptor beta chain was carried out in a study of blood T cell repertoires in COVID-19. Turning to the study itself: Samples of COVID-19 (acute and convalescent) were obtained from the United States, Italy and Spain. Nucleic acid was either cDNA or gDNA, and it came from T cells, B-cell-depleted T cells, or PBMCs.

Per the original data handling: Estimated nucleated cell counts came from reference gene primer amplification. Measured with immunoSEQ multiplex PCR; TCRdb has only the in-frame clones, and not every one. D and trimming were read from the DNA, whereas the V and J calls and clone size are those reported in that table. The sample yields 150,000 to 160,000 clones, 80% to 90% seen once. The germline V gene encodes CDR1 KGHSH and CDR2 LQKENI. V lost 1 base and J lost 3; bases outside the gene matches: 9. The CDR3 has 17 amino acids. The V call is TRBV18, the J call TRBJ2-3, with 8 bases that match TRBD1. The sample taken for sequencing was peripheral blood. The TCR originated in a woman in her sixties or seventies with acute or convalescent COVID-19. The DNA for the CDR3 is TGTGCCAGCTCACCACAACGACAGGGGTGGGGGACAGATACGCAGTATTTT. Its translation: CASSPQRQGWGTDTQYF. Combining the CDR3 with reference TRBV18 and TRBJ2-3 gives the whole variable domain NAGVMQNPRHLVRRRGQEARLRCSPMKGHSHVYWYRQLPEEGLKFMVYLQKENIIDESGMPKERFSAEFPKEGPSILRIQQVVRGDSAAYFCASSPQRQGWGTDTQYFGPGTRLTVL.